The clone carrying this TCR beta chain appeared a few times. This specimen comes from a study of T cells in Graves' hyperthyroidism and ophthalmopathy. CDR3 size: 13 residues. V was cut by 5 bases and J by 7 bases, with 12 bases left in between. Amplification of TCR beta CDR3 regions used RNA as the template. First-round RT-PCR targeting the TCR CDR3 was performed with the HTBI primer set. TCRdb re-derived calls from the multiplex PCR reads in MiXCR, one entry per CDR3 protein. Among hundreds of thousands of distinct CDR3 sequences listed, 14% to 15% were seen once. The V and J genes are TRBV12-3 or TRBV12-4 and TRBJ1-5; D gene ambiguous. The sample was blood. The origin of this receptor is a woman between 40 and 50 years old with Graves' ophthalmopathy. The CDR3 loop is CASSPLIGQPQHF. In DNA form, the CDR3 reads TGTGCCAGCAGTCCCTTAATCGGGCAGCCCCAGCATTTT.